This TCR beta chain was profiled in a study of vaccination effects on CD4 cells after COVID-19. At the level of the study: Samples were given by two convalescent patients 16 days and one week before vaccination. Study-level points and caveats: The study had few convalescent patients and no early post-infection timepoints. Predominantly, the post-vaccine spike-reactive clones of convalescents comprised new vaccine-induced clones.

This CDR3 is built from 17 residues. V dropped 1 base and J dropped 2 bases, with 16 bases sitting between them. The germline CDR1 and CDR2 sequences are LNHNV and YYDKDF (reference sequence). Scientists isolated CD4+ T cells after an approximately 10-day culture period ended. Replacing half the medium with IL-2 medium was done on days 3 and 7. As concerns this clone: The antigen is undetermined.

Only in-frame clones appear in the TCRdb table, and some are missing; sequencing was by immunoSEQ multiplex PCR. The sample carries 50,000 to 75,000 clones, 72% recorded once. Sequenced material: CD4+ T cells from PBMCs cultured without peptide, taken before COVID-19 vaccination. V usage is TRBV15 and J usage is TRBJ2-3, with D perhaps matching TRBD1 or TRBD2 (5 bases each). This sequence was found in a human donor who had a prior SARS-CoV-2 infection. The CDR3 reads CATSRAGTARDTDTQYF. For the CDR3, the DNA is TGTGCCACCAGCAGAGCCGGGACCGCTAGGGACACAGATACGCAGTATTTT.